Below are 13 T cell receptor beta chains sequenced from a single sample in a study of CD8 T cells in ankylosing spondylitis. TCRdb redid the calling of the 5' RACE reads with MiXCR, one entry per CDR3 protein. The sample includes some 140,000 distinct CDR3 sequences, around 6.6% of them seen just once. The specimen was blood, either unsorted or a sorted T cell fraction (not recorded which). The source is a female donor with ankylosing spondylitis or in good health (not recorded which).

V gene TRBV7-2 combines with J gene TRBJ1-1; D perhaps matches TRBD1 (5 bases). V lost 4 bases to trimming and J lost 0 bases, with 9 bases between them. CDR1 is SGHTA, CDR2 FQGNSA, per germline. The CDR3 runs to 14 residues. For the CDR3, the DNA is TGTGCCAGCAGCTCTAGACAGTTGAACACTGAAGCTTTCTTT. Its translation: CASSSRQLNTEAFF. Filled out from reference TRBV7-2 and TRBJ1-1, the complete variable domain reads GAGVSQSPSNKVTEKGKDVELRCDPISGHTALYWYRQSLGQGLEFLIYFQGNSAPDKSGLPSDRFSAERTGGSVSTLTIQRTQQEDSAVYLCASSSRQLNTEAFFGQGTRLTVV.

Concerning this clonotype itself: This may be a read error: a much more frequent sequence differs by one nucleotide. The chain employs TRBV11-2 and TRBJ2-1; D tentatively reads TRBD1 or TRBD2 (5 bases each). The CDR3 contains 17 residues. Germline CDR1 SGHAT, CDR2 FQNNGV. CDR3 bases: TGTGCCTGCAGCTTAGACGACGGGACCGTCTCCTACAATGAGCAGTTCTTC. Encoded protein: CACSLDDGTVSYNEQFF.

The sample holds many counts of this clonotype. The chain links TRBV4-1 to TRBJ1-1; a possible D gene is TRBD1 (5 bases). CDR3 length equals 15 residues. The germline V and J ends were trimmed by 3 bases and 5 bases, with 16 bases remaining between them. Germline assignment: CDR1 MGHRA and CDR2 YSYEKL. The DNA of the CDR3 is TGCGCCAGCAGCCAGAGGGGTGGACCAGGTACTGAAGCTTTCTTT. It yields the protein CASSQRGGPGTEAFF.

This clonotype was recorded many times. The CDR3 here is CASSRAAGAGGTYQNQPQHF. CDR3 coding DNA: TGTGCCAGCAGTCGGGCGGCCGGGGCAGGGGGAACCTATCAAAATCAGCCCCAGCATTTT. This chain links TRBV12-3 or TRBV12-4 with TRBJ1-5; TRBD1 matches 7 bases. The J segment lost 4 bases and the V segment lost 5 bases, leaving 23 bases of the junction unmatched. The CDR3 has 20 amino acids.

The chain carries TRBV11-1 and TRBJ2-1, with 7 bases lining up with TRBD1. This CDR3 has 19 amino acids. J lost 5 bases, V lost 4 bases, and 20 bases had no gene match. Germline CDR1 SGHAT, CDR2 FQDESV (reference sequence). CDR3 DNA: TGTGCCAGCAGCTCTTCGGCCGCCACCCCGACAGGGAGACACAATGAGCAGTTCTTC. Translated, it gives CASSSSAATPTGRHNEQFF.

This chain connects TRBV4-2 to TRBJ1-4; D gene ambiguous. The CDR3 covers 13 residues. Per the germline V gene, CDR1 is LGHNA and CDR2 is YNFKEQ. V lost 1 base, J lost 3 bases, and 3 bases lay in between. CDR3 residues: CASSQGANEKLFF. DNA for the CDR3: TGTGCCAGCAGCCAAGGGGCTAATGAAAAACTGTTTTTT.

There are many counts of this clonotype. V is TRBV24-1 and J is TRBJ2-1; tentatively, D is TRBD1 or TRBD2 (5 bases each). The CDR3 extends over 14 amino acids. Germline CDR1 KGHDR, CDR2 SFDVKD. With 6 bases removed from V and 0 bases from J, the gap between germline ends came to 8 bases. The CDR3 nucleotides are TGTGCCACCAGTACCGGGGCCTCCTACAATGAGCAGTTCTTC. This codes for CATSTGASYNEQFF.

This clonotype occurred many times. The chain uses TRBV7-6 and TRBJ2-1, with D possibly matching TRBD1 (5 bases). The V end was cut by 3 bases, the J end by 1 base, with 7 bases between. This CDR3 has 14 residues. CDR1 and CDR2 (germline): SGHVS, FNYEAQ. CDR3 DNA sequence: TGTGCCAGCAGCTTCGACAGTTCCTACAATGAGCAGTTCTTC. Translation gives CASSFDSSYNEQFF. Drawing the rest from reference TRBV7-6 and TRBJ2-1, the complete variable domain is GAGVSQSPRYKVTKRGQDVALRCDPISGHVSLYWYRQALGQGPEFLTYFNYEAQQDKSGLPNDRFSAERPEGSISTLTIQRTEQRDSAMYRCASSFDSSYNEQFFGPGTRLTVL.

This clonotype was counted ten times or more. The V and J genes are TRBV20-1 and TRBJ2-5; TRBD1 matches at 9 bases. This CDR3 contains 15 residues. CDR1 and CDR2 (germline): DFQATT, SNEGSKA (reference sequence). The J segment lost 5 bases and the V segment lost 0 bases, leaving 7 bases of the junction unmatched. The CDR3 loop reads CSARDRDRARETQYF. DNA of the CDR3: TGCAGTGCTAGAGATCGGGACAGGGCGAGGGAGACCCAGTACTTC.

This clonotype was seen repeatedly, ten times or more. V gene TRBV6-5 combines with J gene TRBJ2-5; TRBD2 matches 7 bases. V lost 7 bases and J lost 4; bases outside the gene matches: 3. Germline CDR1 reads MNHEY; CDR2 reads SVGAGI. This CDR3 is built from 12 residues. The CDR3 loop reads CASTTGGETQYF. The CDR3 nucleotides are TGTGCCAGCACCACGGGGGGAGAGACCCAGTACTTC.

This clonotype appeared many times. The chain joins TRBV10-3 to TRBJ2-5; D is undetermined. Germline-derived CDR1 and CDR2 are ENHRY and SYGVKD. The CDR3 covers 18 residues. V was clipped by 4 bases and J by 2 bases, with 23 bases between them. This CDR3 reads CAISVGLGVAYQQETQYF. The CDR3 region has the DNA TGTGCCATCAGTGTGGGTCTTGGGGTTGCATACCAACAAGAGACCCAGTACTTC.

This clonotype was counted a few times. This chain links TRBV28 with TRBJ2-3; D gene unclear. CDR3 length: 12 amino acids. In germline, CDR1 is MDHEN, CDR2 SYDVKM. V was shortened by 5 bases and J by 4 bases, with 7 bases between the two germline ends. The CDR3 loop reads CASSGVADTQYF. The CDR3 DNA reads as TGTGCCAGCAGTGGGGTTGCAGATACGCAGTATTTT. Full variable domain (rest looked up from reference TRBV28 and TRBJ2-3): DVKVTQSSRYLVKRTGEKVFLECVQDMDHENMFWYRQDPGLGLRLIYFSYDVKMKEKGDIPEGYSVSREKKERFSLILESASTNQTSMYLCASSGVADTQYFGPGTRLTVL.

This clonotype was counted ten times or more. The gene calls are TRBV7-2 and TRBJ2-5; no clear D. Deletions cut 2 bases from V and 2 bases from J, with 6 bases between. Germline loops: CDR1 SGHTA, CDR2 FQGNSA. The CDR3 has 13 residues. The DNA for the CDR3 is TGTGCCAGCAGCTTATGGAAGCAAGAGACCCAGTACTTC. This gives the protein CASSLWKQETQYF.